This section outlines one T cell receptor (beta chain) sequence together with its context. Once graft tissue had been processed, intraepithelial and lamina propria lymphocytes were released. The CDR3 covers 11 residues. V was cut by 9 bases and J by 2 bases, with 7 bases left in between. In germline, CDR1 is MNHEY, CDR2 SVGAGI. This specimen belongs to a study of graft-versus-host responses after intestinal transplantation. About the research overall: Anti-thymocyte globulin induction was given to all recipients, followed by tacrolimus and steroids for around 3 years.

The table came from immunoSEQ multiplex PCR; TCRdb's copy has only in-frame clones and leaves some out. The sample lists around 6,200 clones, roughly four fifths seen once, with approximately 8% in the top ten. This sequence joins TRBV6-5 and TRBJ1-1; D remains ambiguous. This TCR came from a human patient who received an intestinal transplant, so some T cells may come from the graft donor. The sample was ileum tissue, taken just under 310 days after intestinal transplant. The DNA of the CDR3 is TGTGCCAGTGGCGGAAACACTGAAGCTTTCTTT. Translation: CASGGNTEAFF.